This T cell receptor beta chain stems from a study of T cell responses to AZD1222 COVID-19 vaccine. Study results and limitations: Repertoire sampling happened only post peak T cell response.

The data were produced by immunoSEQ multiplex PCR, yet TCRdb's version contains in-frame clones alone and is incomplete. The top ten clones hold approximately 6% of a sample with about 64,000 clones, approximately 90% of them seen once. The CDR3 covers 16 residues. From germline, CDR1 is MNHEY and CDR2 SMNVEV (reference sequence). Trimming shortened V by 2 bases and J by 1 base, and 14 bases separated the two germline ends. As for this clone: Its antigen is not known.

The specimen was peripheral blood, collected 28 days after the second dose of the MenACWY control vaccine. This clonotype was sampled from an adult who received the MenACWY meningococcal vaccine as a control. The V and J genes are TRBV27 and TRBJ2-5; D might be TRBD1 (7 bases). The CDR3 coding sequence is TGTGCCAGCAGTTTAGGAGGGGGCGCCGTCCAAGAGACCCAGTACTTC. Amino acids: CASSLGGGAVQETQYF.